The 27 T cell receptor beta chains below come from one sample, sequenced in a study of tumor-infiltrating lymphocytes in primary liver carcinoma. Production of TCR beta cDNA used 500 ng total RNA together with a constant-region primer. Slightly modified ARM-PCR with three nested multiplex PCR rounds yielded TCR beta libraries. The two initial PCR rounds, 9 to 11 cycles each, used TRBV1-TRBV30 forward and C-beta reverse primers. TCRdb called the multiplex PCR reads again in MiXCR, with one record for every CDR3 protein. The data hold about 120,000 distinct CDR3 sequences, with less than 75% observed a single time. Unsorted bulk tissue of about 18-32 mg yielded co-extracted RNA and DNA. Source material: tumor-adjacent normal liver tissue. Receptor source: a woman aged 55-75 years with primary liver carcinoma and hepatitis B virus infection.

As concerns this clonotype: Germline is not matched at one junction end, which may reflect a read error. This chain uses TRBV6-2 or TRBV6-3 with TRBJ2-1; possibly TRBD2 for D (6 bases). This CDR3 is built from 15 residues. Germline CDR1 reads MNHEY; CDR2 reads SVGEGT. The DNA for the CDR3 is TGTGCCAGCAGTTATGGGTCTAGCGCCTACAATGAGCATTTCTTC. Amino acids: CASSYGSSAYNEHFF.

There are many counts of this clonotype. This chain uses TRBV29-1 with TRBJ2-3, with 15 bases matching TRBD2. The V gene's germline CDR1 is SQVTM and CDR2 ANQGSEA. The CDR3 sequence is 18 residues long. V trimming: 8 bases; J trimming: 2 bases; junction bases outside the gene matches: 14. CDR3 residues: CSIRTSGRALMVTDTQYF. The CDR3 DNA is TGCAGCATTAGGACTAGCGGGAGGGCATTAATGGTCACAGATACGCAGTATTTT.

There are a few counts of this clonotype. Relative to the germline gene, one junction end is altered; a read error may explain this. The chain uses TRBV6-5 and TRBJ2-1, with 9 bases lining up with TRBD2. In germline, CDR1 is MNHEY, CDR2 SVGAGI. The CDR3 covers 15 residues. CDR3 nucleotide sequence: TGTGCCAGCAGCCGTAGCGGGAGCAGGTATAATGAGCGGTTCTTC. Amino acid sequence: CASSRSGSRYNERFF.

This clonotype was counted at least ten times. The rearrangement links TRBV29-1 to TRBJ2-4; D assignment may be TRBD1 or TRBD2 (5 bases each). V shed 2 bases and J shed 6 bases, with 11 bases lying between them. CDR1 and CDR2 (germline): SQVTM, ANQGSEA. The CDR3 length is 13 residues. CDR3 sequence: CSVEHGARNIQYF. CDR3 coding DNA: TGCAGCGTTGAACACGGGGCCCGAAACATTCAGTACTTC.

To note about this clonotype: Mismatch with germline at one junction end may stem from a read error. The chain combines TRBV7-3 with TRBJ2-1; D is perhaps TRBD2 (7 bases). The CDR3 sequence is 17 residues long. Germline V CDR1 and CDR2: SGHTA, FQGTGA. The CDR3 reads CTSSPGGGARSYNEQFF. CDR3 DNA sequence: TGTACCAGCAGCCCCGGTGGGGGGGCGAGGTCCTACAATGAGCAGTTCTTC.

This clonotype was seen at least ten times. V usage is TRBV5-1 and J usage is TRBJ2-5, with 10 bases identical to TRBD1. This CDR3 has 17 residues. V lost 2 bases, J lost 1 base, and 8 bases stayed unmatched. Germline assignment: CDR1 SGHRS and CDR2 YFSETQ. The CDR3 sequence: CASSFAPGQGTQETQYF. The CDR3 DNA is TGCGCCAGCAGCTTTGCCCCGGGACAGGGGACCCAAGAGACCCAGTACTTC.

A note on this clonotype: Just one base apart from a much larger clone, this may be a read error. The rearrangement joins TRBV5-1 to TRBJ2-2; 15 positions match TRBD2. The germline gives CDR1 SGHRS, CDR2 YFSETQ. Trimming cost V 5 bases and J 11 bases; bases outside gene matches: 10. The CDR3 is 16 residues long. The CDR3 DNA is TGCGCCAGCAGGTCCCCGGGACTAGCGGGAGGCTATGAGCTGTTTTTT. Translation: CASRSPGLAGGYELFF. The full variable domain, its missing parts supplied by reference TRBV5-1 and TRBJ2-2, is KAGVTQTPRYLIKTRGQQVTLSCSPISGHRSVSWYQQTPGQGLQFLFEYFSETQRNKGNFPGRFSGRQFSNSRSEMNVSTLELGDSALYLCASRSPGLAGGYELFFGEGSRLTVL.

The chain links TRBV20-1 to TRBJ1-6, with D hard to call. CDR1 is DFQATT and CDR2 is SNEGSKA in the germline V gene (reference sequence). V shed 5 bases and J shed 9 bases, with 23 bases lying between them. This CDR3 spans 16 amino acids. The chain's CDR3 is CSAPRTKPPIASPLHF. The CDR3 bases are TGCAGTGCTCCCCGGACCAAGCCCCCCATTGCTTCACCCCTCCACTTT.

Worth noting for this clonotype: The CDR3 carries no conserved terminal phenylalanine or tryptophan, so it likely arises from a read error. The chain couples TRBV4-1 to TRBJ2-1; D unresolved. Germline V CDR1 and CDR2: MGHRA, YSYEKL. CDR3 length: 15 residues. CDR3 sequence: CASSPVARSYNEQFL. The CDR3, as DNA: TGTGCCAGCAGCCCCGTGGCTCGTTCCTACAATGAGCAGTTCCTC.

In its sample, this clonotype was seen once. The junction differs from germline at one of its ends, possibly a read error. The V call is TRBV6-6, the J call TRBJ2-7; 10 bases match TRBD1. The CDR3 consists of 17 residues. In germline, CDR1 is MNHNY, CDR2 SVGAGI (reference sequence). The chain's CDR3 is CASSSASGQGSSYEQYF. Written as DNA, the CDR3 is TGTGCAAGCAGCTCCGCATCGGGACAGGGGTCTTCCTACGAGCAGTACTTC.

Turning to this clonotype: A much bigger clone sits one base away, suggesting this may be a read error. The chain recombines TRBV6-6 with TRBJ2-1; D may match TRBD1 or TRBD2 (5 bases each). CDR3 size: 15 residues. CDR1 and CDR2 (germline): MNHNY, SVGAGI (reference sequence). Here the CDR3 DNA reads TGTGCCAGCAGTTACGGGACGACTGGCTACAATGAGCTGTTCTTC. Amino acids: CASSYGTTGYNELFF.

This clonotype is a singleton in its sample. This CDR3 fails to terminate in the conserved phenylalanine or tryptophan, so it likely reflects a read error. V is TRBV29-1 and J is TRBJ2-3; D is perhaps TRBD1 (6 bases). The CDR3 sequence is 15 residues long. The V gene's germline CDR1 is SQVTM and CDR2 ANQGSEA. In nucleotides, the CDR3 is TGCAGCGATGAAGAAGGGGGACAATATACAGATACGCAGTATTTA. The encoded protein is CSDEEGGQYTDTQYL.

The table lists this clonotype with a count of one. Here the CDR3 omits its conserved ending phenylalanine or tryptophan, so a read error is the likely source. The chain combines TRBV10-3 with TRBJ2-2; the match to TRBD2 covers 7 bases. Germline assignment: CDR1 ENHRY and CDR2 SYGVKD. CDR3 length: 14 amino acids. The CDR3 bases are TGTGCCATCAAGGGACTAATAGACACCAGGGAGCTGTTTTTG. Residues: CAIKGLIDTRELFL.

Many counts were recorded for this clonotype. The chain uses TRBV13 and TRBJ2-3, with a weak D call TRBD2 (5 bases). The germline gives CDR1 PRHDT, CDR2 FYEKMQ (reference sequence). The CDR3 is made up of 15 amino acids. V lost 2 bases and J lost 0, with 9 bases in between. DNA of the CDR3: TGTGCCAGCAGCTTACGCGCGGGTAGCACAGATACGCAGTATTTT. Translating it yields CASSLRAGSTDTQYF.

To note about this clonotype: The junction does not match germline at one end; this may be a read error. The chain combines TRBV7-9 with TRBJ1-1, with 9 nucleotides matching TRBD1. Looked up from germline, CDR1 is SEHNR and CDR2 is FQNEAQ (reference sequence). CDR3 size: 16 residues. The CDR3 DNA sequence: TGTGCCAGCGGCTTAGATACCGGGACAGGGAACACTGAAGTTTTCTTT. It translates to CASGLDTGTGNTEVFF.

The chain employs TRBV29-1 and TRBJ2-1, with 8 bases matching TRBD2. Unmatched junction bases numbered 19, after V lost 6 bases and J lost 0 bases. CDR1 is SQVTM, CDR2 ANQGSEA, per germline. This CDR3 contains 19 residues. DNA for the CDR3: TGCAGCGTCGAAATGGGACTAGTGAGAGGAGCCGGCTCCTACAATGAGCAGTTCTTC. Its protein is CSVEMGLVRGAGSYNEQFF.

Note on this clonotype: Compared with germline, one end of the junction differs, possibly owing to a read error. The rearrangement joins TRBV4-2 to TRBJ2-3; 9 bases agree with TRBD2. This CDR3 is built from 17 residues. Germline values: CDR1 LGHNA, CDR2 YNFKEQ. Here the CDR3 reads CASSQVTSGSSTDTQYF. In DNA, the CDR3 is TGTGCCAGCAGCCAAGTGACTAGCGGTAGTAGCACGGATACGCAGTATTTT.

This clonotype has only a few counts. The chain couples TRBV28 to TRBJ2-2; the D call may be TRBD1 or TRBD2 (6 bases each). The ends were cut back, 2 bases at V and 4 bases at J, with 11 bases in the middle. The CDR3 spans 15 residues. Germline CDR1 MDHEN, CDR2 SYDVKM. CDR3 amino acids: CASSLEGGATGELFF. The CDR3 DNA reads as TGTGCCAGCAGTTTAGAGGGGGGAGCCACCGGGGAGCTGTTTTTT. Filled out from reference TRBV28 and TRBJ2-2, the complete variable domain reads DVKVTQSSRYLVKRTGEKVFLECVQDMDHENMFWYRQDPGLGLRLIYFSYDVKMKEKGDIPEGYSVSREKKERFSLILESASTNQTSMYLCASSLEGGATGELFFGEGSRLTVL.

The rearrangement links TRBV11-2 to TRBJ2-5; maybe TRBD2 (5 bases). This CDR3 contains 13 residues. Germline V gene sequence: CDR1 SGHAT, CDR2 FQNNGV. The chain's CDR3 is CISSLDIGDREYF. The CDR3 region has the DNA TGTATCAGCAGCTTAGATATCGGGGATCGCGAATACTTC.

This clonotype was observed a single time. The chain employs TRBV29-1 and TRBJ1-4, with TRBD1 identical over 10 bases. The junction had 9 bases not matched to a gene; V was cut back by 4 bases and J by 10 bases. This CDR3 has 14 amino acids. Germline loops: CDR1 SQVTM, CDR2 ANQGSEA. The CDR3 region has the DNA TGCAGCGTTGGGACAGGGGGAACTACTGGAAAACTGTTTTTT. It codes for CSVGTGGTTGKLFF.

Sample share makes this clonotype medium-sized. This chain uses TRBV29-1 with TRBJ2-5; 8 bases are shared with TRBD1. This CDR3 contains 13 residues. Unmatched junction bases numbered 10, after V lost 8 bases and J lost 5 bases. Germline V CDR1 and CDR2: SQVTM, ANQGSEA. This CDR3 reads CSTGQGLGETQYF. For the CDR3, the DNA is TGCAGCACCGGACAGGGTTTAGGGGAGACCCAGTACTTC. The whole variable domain, remainder taken from reference TRBV29-1 and TRBJ2-5, is SAVISQKPSRDICQRGTSLTIQCQVDSQVTMMFWYRQQPGQSLTLIATANQGSEATYESGFVIDKFPISRPNLTFSTLTVSNMSPEDSSIYLCSTGQGLGETQYFGPGTRLLVL.

This clonotype occurred once. V gene TRBV29-1 combines with J gene TRBJ2-1, with TRBD2 identical over 11 bases. Per germline, CDR1 SQVTM and CDR2 ANQGSEA. After removal of 7 bases from V and 5 bases from J, the junction contained 19 bases not matched to a gene. This CDR3 has 18 residues. CDR3 DNA sequence: TGCAGCGCCCACGGCAGCCTAGCGGGAGGCCCATCCCACAATGAGCAGTTCTTC. Translated, it gives CSAHGSLAGGPSHNEQFF.

Worth noting for this clonotype: Just one base apart from a much larger clone, this may be a read error. The V gene is TRBV12-3 or TRBV12-4, the J gene TRBJ2-1, with TRBD1 as a possible D gene (6 bases). The CDR3 loop spans 15 amino acids. Trimming removed 7 bases at V and 4 bases at J, with 17 bases between. The CDR3 sequence: CASTTTGGKYNEQFF. DNA of the CDR3: TGTGCCAGCACCACCACTGGGGGCAAATACAATGAGCAGTTCTTC.

Comment on this clonotype: As the CDR3 is not closed by the conserved phenylalanine or tryptophan, this likely results from a read error. The chain combines TRBV6-5 with TRBJ2-5; D not resolved. Per germline, CDR1 MNHEY and CDR2 SVGAGI. This CDR3 comprises 11 residues. CDR3 nucleotides: TGTGCCAGCAGTACCTTGGAGATCCAGTACCTC. Protein product: CASSTLEIQYL.

Note on this clonotype: Without the conserved terminal phenylalanine or tryptophan, this CDR3 likely stems from a read error. Because the CDR3's place on the DNA is in doubt, the DNA is left out and the CDR3 is given as listed by TCRdb. The chain couples TRBV21-1 to TRBJ2-4. TRBV21-1 constitutes a pseudogene. Counting both end residues, the CDR3 totals 14 amino acids. The CDR3: CASSQSKAKDIQYL.

Many counts were recorded for this clonotype. The chain has TRBV12-3 or TRBV12-4 and TRBJ2-2; 8 bases fit TRBD1. The junction had 7 bases not matched to a gene; V was cut back by 9 bases and J by 7 bases. CDR3 length: 13 amino acids. CDR3 loop: CASQTGAGGELFF. DNA of the CDR3: TGTGCCAGTCAGACAGGGGCAGGCGGGGAGCTGTTTTTT.

For this clonotype: A much larger clone differs by one base, so this may be a read error. The genes are TRBV6-1 and TRBJ2-3; D remains ambiguous. V was pared by 11 bases and J by 0 bases, with 12 bases between. This CDR3 region has 13 residues. In germline, CDR1 is MNHNS, CDR2 SASEGT. CDR3 sequence: CAGTPTSTDTQYF. CDR3 DNA: TGTGCCGGCACCCCCACTAGCACAGATACGCAGTATTTT.